This T cell receptor (beta chain) was identified in a study of blood T cells in healthy people across ages. Together with a sample-barcoded 5' primer, a J-beta primer mix was included in a second PCR lasting about 7 to 11 cycles. TCRdb reprocessed the 5' RACE reads with MiXCR, giving one entry per CDR3 protein. This sample has 1.5 million or so distinct CDR3 sequences, with roughly 43% found just once. This clonotype has only a few counts. Trimming took off 7 bases at V and 10 bases at J, with 23 bases between the two ends. This CDR3 is 16 amino acids long. Germline V gene sequence: CDR1 SGHTA, CDR2 FQGNSA.

The chain carries TRBV7-2 and TRBJ1-6, with a possible D match to TRBD1 (6 bases). The source of this sequence is a woman between 18 and 29 years old in good health. Sequenced sample: blood. CDR3 nucleotide sequence: TGTGCCAGCAACCTTCTACAGGGAAGAAGGGGCTCACCCCTCCACTTT. This gives the protein CASNLLQGRRGSPLHF.